This T cell receptor beta chain was observed in a study of blood T cell repertoires in COVID-19 (dated by TCRdb to 2019 to 2021). In terms of the full investigation: Samples from collaborators originated in the United States, Italy and Spain and spanned both the acute and convalescent phases of COVID-19. The prospective study material was composed of cDNA or gDNA derived from T cells, B-cell-depleted T cells, or PBMCs. The dataset comprised deeply sampled blood TCRbeta repertoires from subjects exposed to, actively infected with, or recovered from COVID-19. The repertoires were released in a freely available public database meant as a resource for research on the immune response to SARS-CoV-2. The samples were drawn from two sources: the first 160 participants of the ongoing ImmuneRACE study, and fewer than 1,500 subjects contributed by 6 global collaborators. A de-identified subject ID, COVID-19 status, age in years and sex were almost always included in the sample metadata. HLA class I and class II types, where available, came from metadata supplied by the sample provider rather than from assay-based typing. Points the paper makes about the study in general: Clinical and demographic metadata were provided uncurated, with the amount varying by source and participant.

Whole blood was collected in K2EDTA tubes by collaborating institutions according to the institutions' own protocols. For TCRbeta analysis, collaborators shipped samples in one of three forms: frozen whole blood, isolated PBMCs, or DNA extracted from either of those sample types. Worth noting for this clone: Its specific antigen is unknown. Base qualities were left out, and no much larger clone turns up one base away.

Trimming leaves V shorter by 0 bases and J shorter by 11 bases, with the junction holding 5 bases beyond the gene matches. Reading the germline V gene gives CDR1 LGHNA and CDR2 YSLEER. From the cysteine up to the phenylalanine, the CDR3 has a length of 14 residues. Only the CDR3 DNA stays, 42 bases, in frame from base 1. The immunoSEQ Assay, a bias-controlled multiplex PCR, was used to amplify TCRbeta CDR3 regions from genomic DNA. In the paper's pipeline: The number of nucleated cells in each sample was estimated from the amplification of reference gene primers within the assay. To quantify the absolute abundance of each unique TCRbeta CDR3 rearrangement, sequence reads were collapsed and filtered. For each sample, productive Simpson clonality was calculated by taking the square root of Simpson's diversity index across productive rearrangements. In its TCRdb copy, this immuneACCESS table keeps in-frame sequences only and misses some clones. Where compared with another copy, unresolved V genes explain less than half of these, and the others have no known cause. That table is the source of V, J and clone size, and D and trimming were worked out from the DNA. This sample holds some 76,000 clones; over 70% were observed only once. The ten largest make up around 10% of the sample.

This receptor chain uses TRBV4-3 and TRBJ2-3; TRBD2 fits 10 bases in the junction. The TCR originated in a man aged 50-59 years with acute or convalescent COVID-19. Sequenced material: peripheral blood. For the CDR3, the sequence is CASSQDSLAGKQYF. The sequence in DNA is TGCGCCAGCAGCCAAGATTCACTAGCGGGAAAGCAGTATTTT.